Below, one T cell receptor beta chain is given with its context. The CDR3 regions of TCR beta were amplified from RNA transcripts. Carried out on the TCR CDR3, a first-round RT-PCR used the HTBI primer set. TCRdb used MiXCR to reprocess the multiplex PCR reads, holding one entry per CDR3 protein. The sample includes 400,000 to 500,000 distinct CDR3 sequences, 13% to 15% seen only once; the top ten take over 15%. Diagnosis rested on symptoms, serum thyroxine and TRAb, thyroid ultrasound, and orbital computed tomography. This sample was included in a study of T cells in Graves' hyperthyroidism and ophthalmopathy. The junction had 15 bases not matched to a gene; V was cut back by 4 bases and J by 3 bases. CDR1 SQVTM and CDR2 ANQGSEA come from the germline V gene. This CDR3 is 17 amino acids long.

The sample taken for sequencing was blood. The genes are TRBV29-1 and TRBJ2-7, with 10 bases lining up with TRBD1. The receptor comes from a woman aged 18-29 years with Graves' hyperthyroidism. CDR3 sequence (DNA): TGCAGCGTTGGGGTCCGGACAGGGGGTTTAAGGAACTACGAGCAGTACTTC. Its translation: CSVGVRTGGLRNYEQYF.